The clone carrying this T cell receptor beta chain was seen ten or more times. Amplification yielded TCR beta CDR3 regions, with RNA transcripts as the source. HTBI primers were used for first-round RT-PCR of the TCR CDR3. TCRdb re-analysed the multiplex PCR reads in MiXCR, keeping a single row per CDR3 protein. The data contain more than 300,000 distinct CDR3 sequences, more than 11% of them seen just once; the ten biggest clones take up approximately 25%. Trimming removed 0 bases at V and 5 bases at J, with 13 bases between. The CDR3 spans 14 residues. Germline V gene lookup returns CDR1 DFQATT and CDR2 SNEGSKA (reference sequence). These data come from a study of T cells in Graves' hyperthyroidism and ophthalmopathy. Isolation of PBMCs was performed on around 9.8 ml fresh peripheral blood.

The source is a woman in her twenties or thirties with Graves' hyperthyroidism. Sequenced input: blood. The chain recombines TRBV20-1 with TRBJ1-2, with a tentative D call TRBD1 (5 bases). CDR3 nucleotide sequence: TGCAGTGCTAGAGATCAGGGCCCTGGGTATGGCTACACCTTC. Its translation: CSARDQGPGYGYTF.